This T cell receptor beta chain was documented in a study of beta chain features in type 1 diabetes. The CDR3 is made up of 13 amino acids. Germline-derived CDR1 and CDR2 are SEHNR and FQNEAQ (reference sequence). Trimming cost V 5 bases and J 4 bases, with 11 bases left between them. Study results and caveats: In all four CD4+ subsets, TCRB CDR3 length was significantly, moderately reduced in type 1 diabetes. Because the template was cDNA, high-expressing cells might be over-represented.

Concerning this clone itself: The antigen remains undetermined.

One heparinised blood draw, averaging around 0.12 L, came from each donor. The study reverse transcribed the entire isolated RNA, so it sequenced expressed TCRB transcripts. The protocol was immunoSEQ multiplex PCR, while the TCRdb copy is restricted to in-frame clones and leaves out a portion. This table holds about 280,000 clones, approximately 16% found once. The TCR sequence derives from a man younger than 35 with type 1 diabetes. V gene TRBV7-9 combines with J gene TRBJ2-5, with a possible D match to TRBD1 (6 bases). Sequencing was performed on naive CD4+ T cells from blood. Written as DNA, the CDR3 is TGTGCCAGCAGCCCCGCGACAGGAGAGACCCAGTACTTC. Its protein product is CASSPATGETQYF.